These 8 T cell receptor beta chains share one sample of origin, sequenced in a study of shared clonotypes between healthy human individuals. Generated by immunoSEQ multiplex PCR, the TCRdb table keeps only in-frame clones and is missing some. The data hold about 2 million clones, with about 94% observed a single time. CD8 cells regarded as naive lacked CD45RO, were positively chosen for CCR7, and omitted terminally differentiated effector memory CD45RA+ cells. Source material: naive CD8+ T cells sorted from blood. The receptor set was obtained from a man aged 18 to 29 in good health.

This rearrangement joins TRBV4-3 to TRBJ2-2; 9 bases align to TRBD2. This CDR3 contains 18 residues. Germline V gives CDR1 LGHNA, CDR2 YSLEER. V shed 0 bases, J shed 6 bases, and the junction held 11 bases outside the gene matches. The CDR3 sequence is CASSQDPGGLAGSGELFF. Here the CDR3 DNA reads TGCGCCAGCAGCCAAGATCCAGGGGGGCTAGCGGGATCCGGGGAGCTGTTTTTT.

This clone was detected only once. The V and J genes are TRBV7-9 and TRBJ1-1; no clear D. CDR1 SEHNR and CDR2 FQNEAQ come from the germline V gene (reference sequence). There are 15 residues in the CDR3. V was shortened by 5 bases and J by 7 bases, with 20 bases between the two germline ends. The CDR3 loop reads CASSRAGPIVLEAFF. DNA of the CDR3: TGTGCCAGCAGCCGTGCCGGGCCGATAGTCCTTGAAGCTTTCTTT.

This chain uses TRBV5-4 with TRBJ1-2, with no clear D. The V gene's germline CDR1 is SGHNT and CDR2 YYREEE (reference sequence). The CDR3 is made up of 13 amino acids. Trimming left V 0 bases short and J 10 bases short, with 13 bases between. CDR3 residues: CASSLAMGVDYTF. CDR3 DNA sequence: TGTGCCAGCAGCTTGGCCATGGGAGTAGACTACACCTTC.

The CDR3 sequence: CASSLGSSDYEQYF. CDR3 nucleotides: TGTGCCAGCAGCTTAGGGTCTAGCGACTACGAGCAGTACTTC. The rearrangement joins TRBV7-9 to TRBJ2-7; D is perhaps TRBD2 (6 bases). The CDR3 has 14 residues. Per the germline V gene, CDR1 is SEHNR and CDR2 is FQNEAQ (reference sequence). Trimming removed 1 base at V and 3 bases at J, with 10 bases between. The whole variable domain, remainder taken from reference TRBV7-9 and TRBJ2-7, is DTGVSQNPRHKITKRGQNVTFRCDPISEHNRLYWYRQTLGQGPEFLTYFQNEAQLEKSRLLSDRFSAERPKGSFSTLEIQRTEQGDSAMYLCASSLGSSDYEQYFGPGTRLTVT.

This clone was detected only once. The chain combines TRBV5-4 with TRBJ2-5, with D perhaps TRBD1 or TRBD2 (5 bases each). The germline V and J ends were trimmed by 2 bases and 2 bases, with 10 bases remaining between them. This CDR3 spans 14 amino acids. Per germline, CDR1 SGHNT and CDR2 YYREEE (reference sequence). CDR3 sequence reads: CASSFRGLQETQYF. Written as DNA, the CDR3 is TGTGCCAGCAGCTTCCGGGGCTTACAAGAGACCCAGTACTTC.

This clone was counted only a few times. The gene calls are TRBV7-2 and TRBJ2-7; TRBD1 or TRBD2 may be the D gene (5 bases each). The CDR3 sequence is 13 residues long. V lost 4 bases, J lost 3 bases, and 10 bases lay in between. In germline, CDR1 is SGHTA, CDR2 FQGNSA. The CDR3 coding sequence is TGTGCCAGCAGCTATGGGACCAACTACGAGCAGTACTTC. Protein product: CASSYGTNYEQYF.

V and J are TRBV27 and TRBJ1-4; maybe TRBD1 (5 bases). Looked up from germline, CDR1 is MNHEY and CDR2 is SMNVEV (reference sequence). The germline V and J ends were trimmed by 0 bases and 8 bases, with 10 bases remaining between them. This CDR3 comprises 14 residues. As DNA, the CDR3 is TGTGCCAGCAGTTTATCGGGGGATCGCGAAAAACTGTTTTTT. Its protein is CASSLSGDREKLFF.

The CDR3 here is CASSLDVGIHGYTF. The CDR3 DNA follows: TGTGCCAGCAGCTTGGATGTTGGGATACATGGCTACACCTTC. The chain carries TRBV5-4 and TRBJ1-2; D gene uncertain. CDR3 length: 14 residues. Germline values: CDR1 SGHNT, CDR2 YYREEE (reference sequence). Trimming took 0 bases from V and 6 from J, leaving 12 bases between them. The full variable domain, completed using reference TRBV5-4 and TRBJ1-2, is ETGVTQSPTHLIKTRGQQVTLRCSSQSGHNTVSWYQQALGQGPQFIFQYYREEENGRGNFPPRFSGLQFPNYSSELNVNALELDDSALYLCASSLDVGIHGYTFGSGTRLTVV.